This T cell receptor beta chain was recovered during a study of T cell responses to AZD1222 COVID-19 vaccine. General study findings and limits: Researchers report vaccine-associated CD4 TCRs spanning spike, with dominance at 160-218 and 743-854. It should be noted that donors were predominantly white British and more often female, and clonal diversity was possibly underestimated. Spike-specific TCR depth and breadth grew after two AZD1222 doses.

The method was immunoSEQ multiplex PCR; TCRdb's version includes in-frame clones alone and lacks a portion of them. The sample lists 140,000 to 150,000 clones; approximately 91% were seen once. From germline, CDR1 is MGHDK and CDR2 SYGVNS. Deletions cut 8 bases from V and 5 bases from J, with 21 bases between. The CDR3 sequence is 15 residues long. On this clone: Its antigen is undetermined.

The TCR comes from an adult who received the AZD1222 COVID-19 vaccine. This specimen was peripheral blood, taken 28 days after the second AZD1222 dose. The V call is TRBV25-1, the J call TRBJ1-2; D call uncertain. CDR3 nucleotide sequence: TGTGCCAGCCCGAAACCGGTCACCAAGAGGTATGGCTACACCTTC. It codes for CASPKPVTKRYGYTF.